The 20 T cell receptor beta chains listed next were all sequenced from one sample in a study of blood T cells in healthy people across ages (dated by TCRdb to 2015 to 2017). Library preparation used 5' RACE. The run used an Illumina HiSeq 2500. The second PCR ran for about 6 to 12 cycles and used a J-beta primer mix along with a sample-barcoded 5' primer. TCRdb reanalyzed the raw reads on its own, using fastp at Q25 for trimming and MiXCR for clone calling, and kept in-frame beta chains. Here each entry gathers all rows of one CDR3 protein and keeps the most common genes and DNA. For this sample the table gives 600,000 or so distinct CDR3 sequences, of which around 21% were detected only once. Roughly 3.7% of the sample comes from the top ten. The sample was blood. Receptors were obtained from a man aged 70 or older in good health.

There are a few counts of this clonotype. The chain couples TRBV5-1 to TRBJ2-5; D not resolved. The CDR3 spans 14 residues. The germline V and J ends were trimmed by 4 bases and 4 bases, with 14 bases remaining between them. Germline CDR1 and CDR2: SGHRS and YFSETQ. The CDR3 nucleotides read TGCGCCAGCAGCCCCTGGCGGCCCTCAGAGACCCAGTACTTC. It encodes CASSPWRPSETQYF.

This clonotype was detected many times. This chain joins TRBV29-1 and TRBJ2-1; no definite D call. CDR1 and CDR2 from the germline V gene are SQVTM and ANQGSEA. This CDR3 has 12 residues. V was cut by 4 bases and J by 4 bases, with 8 bases left in between. For the CDR3, the DNA is TGCAGCGTTGCAACTTTATACAATGAGCAGTTCTTC. The encoded protein is CSVATLYNEQFF.

This clonotype was observed a few times. One end of the junction does not line up with germline, which may come from a read error. This rearrangement joins TRBV27 to TRBJ2-5; tentatively, D is TRBD2 (5 bases). The CDR3 is 15 residues long. CDR1 MNHEY and CDR2 SMNVEV come from the germline V gene (reference sequence). As DNA, the CDR3 is TGTGCCAGCAGAACCTATGGCGGGCCCTACAATGAGCAGCTCTTC. Amino acid sequence: CASRTYGGPYNEQLF.

The J gene is TRBJ2-1, the V gene TRBV29-1; D gene uncertain. Per the germline V gene, CDR1 is SQVTM and CDR2 is ANQGSEA. V was shortened by 7 bases and J by 7 bases, with 14 bases between the two germline ends. There are 12 residues in the CDR3. CDR3 nucleotides: TGCAGCGCCTTACTGACTTGGAATGAGCAGTTCTTC. This codes for CSALLTWNEQFF.

Only a few counts were recorded for this clonotype. The genes are TRBV3-1 and TRBJ1-5; possibly TRBD1 for D (6 bases). V lost 2 bases, J lost 1 base, and 15 bases lay in between. Germline assignment: CDR1 LGHDT and CDR2 YNNKEL (reference sequence). This CDR3 is 17 amino acids long. The CDR3 DNA is TGTGCCAGCAGCCAACCGGCCGGGACACGGAGCAATCAGCCCCAGCATTTT. Translating it yields CASSQPAGTRSNQPQHF.

In its sample, this clonotype was seen a few times. The rearrangement uses TRBV5-1 and TRBJ1-4; the match to TRBD1 covers 8 bases. Per germline, CDR1 SGHRS and CDR2 YFSETQ. Germline trimming cut 4 bases from V and 7 bases from J; bases unmatched to any gene: 9. This CDR3 has 15 amino acids. The CDR3 region has the DNA TGCGCCAGCAGCGCCTTAGGACAGGGCCCTGAAAAACTGTTTTTT. It specifies CASSALGQGPEKLFF.

This clonotype has at least ten counts. The chain uses TRBV4-1 and TRBJ2-1, with unresolved D. The CDR3 is made up of 18 amino acids. Germline loops: CDR1 MGHRA, CDR2 YSYEKL. V was shortened by 4 bases and J by 3 bases, with 22 bases between the two germline ends. The CDR3 spells CASSLDEIRLGIYNEQFF. The CDR3 DNA reads as TGCGCCAGCAGCCTCGATGAGATTAGGCTTGGCATCTACAATGAGCAGTTCTTC.

The chain recombines TRBV18 with TRBJ2-3; perhaps TRBD1 as D (5 bases). The CDR3 consists of 16 residues. Germline CDR1 KGHSH, CDR2 LQKENI. Trimming left V 2 bases short and J 0 bases short, with 12 bases between. The CDR3 sequence is CASSPRGSGSTDTQYF. CDR3 DNA sequence: TGTGCCAGCTCACCAAGAGGATCAGGGAGCACAGATACGCAGTATTTT. The full variable domain, rest sourced from reference TRBV18 and TRBJ2-3, is NAGVMQNPRHLVRRRGQEARLRCSPMKGHSHVYWYRQLPEEGLKFMVYLQKENIIDESGMPKERFSAEFPKEGPSILRIQQVVRGDSAAYFCASSPRGSGSTDTQYFGPGTRLTVL.

This clonotype was seen only a few times. J is TRBJ1-2 and V is TRBV4-3; D remains unclear. The CDR3 is 13 residues long. Per the germline V gene, CDR1 is LGHNA and CDR2 is YSLEER. The V and J ends lost 5 bases and 9 bases respectively, with 16 bases between them. As DNA, the CDR3 is TGCGCCAGCAGCTCCAGCGGTGCGAAAAGCTACACCTTC. Encoded protein: CASSSSGAKSYTF.

This rearrangement joins TRBV5-1 to TRBJ2-2; a weak D match, TRBD2 (5 bases). Trimming left V 4 bases short and J 2 bases short, with 9 bases between. The V gene's germline CDR1 is SGHRS and CDR2 YFSETQ. This CDR3 has 14 amino acids. CDR3 residues: CASSQTTNTGELFF. The CDR3 region has the DNA TGCGCCAGCAGCCAGACTACCAACACCGGGGAGCTGTTTTTT. The variable domain in full, completed from reference TRBV5-1 and TRBJ2-2, reads KAGVTQTPRYLIKTRGQQVTLSCSPISGHRSVSWYQQTPGQGLQFLFEYFSETQRNKGNFPGRFSGRQFSNSRSEMNVSTLELGDSALYLCASSQTTNTGELFFGEGSRLTVL.

The rearrangement links TRBV27 to TRBJ1-5; weak D call: TRBD1 (6 bases). Germline V lookup: CDR1 MNHEY, CDR2 SMNVEV (reference sequence). The CDR3 runs to 14 residues. Trimming took 5 bases from V and 6 from J, leaving 14 bases between them. CDR3 in amino acids: CASSPGTGPQPQHF. The DNA of the CDR3 is TGTGCCAGCAGTCCCGGTACAGGGCCTCAGCCCCAGCATTTT.

This chain connects TRBV6-6 to TRBJ1-4, with D tentatively TRBD1 (6 bases). The CDR3 contains 16 residues. V gave up 2 bases and J gave up 0 bases, with 10 bases separating them. Germline-derived CDR1 and CDR2 are MNHNY and SVGAGI (reference sequence). The CDR3 is CASSYRQDATNEKLFF. Written as DNA, the CDR3 is TGTGCCAGCAGTTACCGACAGGATGCAACTAATGAAAAACTGTTTTTT.

The V call is TRBV28, the J call TRBJ1-5; TRBD1 might be the D (5 bases). Germline V lookup: CDR1 MDHEN, CDR2 SYDVKM. V gave up 7 bases and J gave up 3 bases, with 19 bases separating them. The CDR3 totals 16 residues. For the CDR3, the DNA is TGTGCCAGCACCCCCAAACTGGCCAGGGCCAATCAGCCCCAGCATTTT. The encoded protein is CASTPKLARANQPQHF.

The chain links TRBV20-1 to TRBJ2-1; 16 bases fit TRBD2. The CDR3 is made up of 15 amino acids. Germline V lookup: CDR1 DFQATT, CDR2 SNEGSKA (reference sequence). V was clipped by 6 bases and J by 2 bases; unmatched bases: 1. This chain's CDR3 is CSAGTSGRAYNEQFF. In DNA form, the CDR3 reads TGCAGTGCGGGGACTAGCGGGAGGGCCTACAATGAGCAGTTCTTC.

V usage is TRBV27 and J usage is TRBJ1-2; D not certain. The CDR3 contains 13 residues. V lost 1 base and J lost 4, with 7 bases in between. Germline V gene data show CDR1 as MNHEY and CDR2 as SMNVEV (reference sequence). CDR3 region: CASSLLPGYGYTF. DNA for the CDR3: TGTGCCAGCAGTTTATTGCCAGGCTATGGCTACACCTTC.

This clonotype came up a few times. The chain links TRBV9 to TRBJ2-1, with TRBD2 matching over 11 bases. Germline V gene lookup returns CDR1 SGDLS and CDR2 YYNGEE. The CDR3 covers 17 residues. Trimming took 0 bases from V and 3 from J; bases not matched to a gene: 5. As DNA, the CDR3 is TGTGCCAGCAGCGTAGAACTAGCGGGAGCCATCTACAATGAGCAGTTCTTC. Protein: CASSVELAGAIYNEQFF.

There are many counts of this clonotype. V gene TRBV10-3 combines with J gene TRBJ2-7, with 14 bases matching TRBD2. The CDR3 totals 19 residues. Per germline, CDR1 ENHRY and CDR2 SYGVKD. V shed 0 bases, J shed 0 bases, and the junction held 7 bases outside the gene matches. The CDR3 DNA follows: TGTGCCATCAGTGAGTCGGTGGGACTAGCGGGAGCCAGCTCCTACGAGCAGTACTTC. It yields the protein CAISESVGLAGASSYEQYF.

This clonotype was found a few times. The rearrangement joins TRBV18 to TRBJ1-1, with D possibly matching TRBD1 (6 bases). The germline V and J ends were trimmed by 4 bases and 4 bases, with 16 bases remaining between them. Germline CDR1 reads KGHSH; CDR2 reads LQKENI. The CDR3 has 15 amino acids. The CDR3 loop is CASSHSRQDSTEAFF. The CDR3 nucleotides are TGTGCCAGCTCACACTCAAGACAGGACTCCACTGAAGCTTTCTTT.

This clonotype showed up just a few times. The chain joins TRBV6-2 or TRBV6-3 to TRBJ1-1; D is unclear. Germline V gives CDR1 MNHEY, CDR2 SVGEGT. The V and J ends lost 3 bases and 1 base respectively, with 9 bases between them. The CDR3 totals 14 residues. The CDR3 loop is CASSYSSENTEAFF. Here the CDR3 DNA reads TGTGCCAGCAGTTATTCGTCAGAGAACACTGAAGCTTTCTTT.

This clonotype was seen a few times. This likely comes from a read error, as the CDR3 has no conserved phenylalanine or tryptophan at its end. The chain couples TRBV7-9 to TRBJ1-2; TRBD1 is a possible D gene (6 bases). Germline V gives CDR1 SEHNR, CDR2 FQNEAQ (reference sequence). V lost 2 bases and J lost 1, with 17 bases in between. This CDR3 comprises 17 residues. As DNA, the CDR3 is TGTGCCAGCAGCTTAAGTATAACAGGGCTAATTAACTATGGCTACACCCTC. As protein: CASSLSITGLINYGYTL.